This T cell receptor (beta chain) emerged from a study of blood T cell repertoires in COVID-19 (dated by TCRdb to about 2020). Study-wide context: Samples from collaborators originated in the United States, Italy and Spain and spanned both the acute and convalescent phases of COVID-19. Deeply sampled blood TCRbeta repertoires from subjects exposed to, actively infected with, or recovered from COVID-19 were included in the dataset. The material from the prospective study consisted of cDNA or gDNA derived from T cells, B-cell-depleted T cells, or PBMCs. Nearly every sample came with metadata listing a de-identified subject ID, COVID-19 status, age in years and sex. A freely available public database, intended as a resource for researchers studying the immune response to SARS-CoV-2, is where the repertoires were released. Samples came from the ongoing ImmuneRACE study (first 160 participants) plus 1,254 subjects from 6 global collaborators. Where available, HLA class I and class II types were obtained from metadata supplied by the sample provider rather than from assay-based typing.

TCRbeta CDR3 regions were amplified from genomic DNA by means of the immunoSEQ Assay, a bias-controlled multiplex PCR. The source study handled its data this way. The number of nucleated cells in each sample was estimated by amplification of reference gene primers within the assay. To quantify the absolute abundance of each unique TCRbeta CDR3 rearrangement, sequence reads were collapsed and filtered. Productive Simpson clonality was computed per sample as the square root of Simpson's diversity index over productive rearrangements. TCRdb holds this immuneACCESS table with in-frame rearrangements only. Some clones are missing; in checked studies, unresolved V genes explain under half, and the rest has no known cause. The V and J calls and clone size were taken over from that table, and D and trimming were inferred from the DNA. This sample comprises a few hundred thousand clones, 85% of them detected only once. Together, the top ten hold 2.9% of the sample.

To note about this clone: No cognate antigen has been identified for it. The input lacks base qualities; no much larger clone sits a single base away.

Beyond this particular receptor, the publication reports: How much clinical and demographic metadata was included differed by source and by participant, and the metadata was provided uncurated.

The CDR3 measures 15 amino acids from cysteine to phenylalanine. Only CDR3 DNA remains: 45 bases, in frame from the first base. The germline V gene encodes CDR1 LGHDT and CDR2 YNNKEL (reference sequence). V and J are trimmed by 1 base and 6 bases, and the gene matches miss 5 bases of the junction. A second Seattle source provided samples from volunteer blood donors who had recovered from COVID-19. Each collaborating institution followed its own protocols to collect whole blood in K2EDTA tubes. For TCRbeta analysis, collaborator samples were shipped as frozen whole blood, as isolated PBMCs, or as DNA extracted from either sample type.

Here the chain combines TRBV3-1 (or the pseudogene TRBV3-2) and TRBJ2-7; TRBD1 fits 11 bases in the junction. Sequenced material: peripheral blood. The clonotype comes from a man over 45 who had recovered from COVID-19. The DNA sequence is TGTGCCAGCAGCCAAGGGGGGACAGGGGGGCTCGAGCAGTACTTC. It specifies CASSQGGTGGLEQYF.